The 21 T cell receptor beta chains below were found in one sample sequenced in a study of T cell responses to AZD1222 COVID-19 vaccine. The repertoire was sequenced with immunoSEQ multiplex PCR; TCRdb's copy has only in-frame clones and lacks some. This sample has 150,000 to 200,000 clones, with approximately 94% found just once. Here the sequenced sample was peripheral blood, taken 28 days after the second AZD1222 dose. These receptors all come from an adult who received the AZD1222 COVID-19 vaccine.

The chain is built from TRBV7-8 and TRBJ2-7, with a possible D match to TRBD2 (6 bases). Germline V gene sequence: CDR1 SGHVS, CDR2 FQNEAQ. This CDR3 comprises 16 residues. Trimming took off 4 bases at V and 5 bases at J, with 21 bases between the two ends. The DNA of the CDR3 is TGTGCCAGCAGCTCCCGAGGGGCGGGGTATCCGAACGAGCAGTACTTC. Its translation: CASSSRGAGYPNEQYF.

Only one count was recorded for this clone. The chain has TRBV9 and TRBJ1-2, with 7 bases fitting TRBD1. V lost 2 bases to trimming and J lost 8 bases; unmatched junction nucleotides: 15. Per the germline V gene, CDR1 is SGDLS and CDR2 is YYNGEE. The CDR3 has 16 amino acids. In DNA, the CDR3 is TGTGCCAGCAGCGTGTATGACAGGGCCTCCGAGGGGGGCTACACCTTC. It is translated as CASSVYDRASEGGYTF. The full variable domain, with the rest looked up from reference TRBV9 and TRBJ1-2, is DSGVTQTPKHLITATGQRVTLRCSPRSGDLSVYWYQQSLDQGLQFLIQYYNGEERAKGNILERFSAQQFPDLHSELNLSSLELGDSALYFCASSVYDRASEGGYTFGSGTRLTVV.

The V and J genes are TRBV7-8 and TRBJ1-2, with D hard to call. The CDR3 has 11 residues. Trimming cost V 8 bases and J 6 bases, with 10 bases left between them. CDR1 is SGHVS, CDR2 FQNEAQ, per germline. The CDR3 protein is CASWGGNGYTF. The CDR3 nucleotides are TGTGCCAGCTGGGGAGGGAATGGCTACACCTTC.

This clone appeared once. This rearrangement joins TRBV9 to TRBJ2-1; 8 positions match TRBD2. V lost 4 bases and J lost 7; bases outside the gene matches: 10. This CDR3 is 15 amino acids long. Germline V gene data show CDR1 as SGDLS and CDR2 as YYNGEE. The CDR3 is CASSPSRGLENEQFF. The CDR3 DNA is TGTGCCAGCAGCCCGAGCCGGGGACTAGAGAATGAGCAGTTCTTC.

The chain carries TRBV6-5 and TRBJ1-1, with a weak D call TRBD1 (5 bases). Looked up from germline, CDR1 is MNHEY and CDR2 is SVGAGI. V was trimmed by 1 base and J by 0 bases, leaving 9 bases between them. The CDR3 spans 15 residues. Written as DNA, the CDR3 is TGTGCCAGCAGTTACTACGGGACGGTGAACACTGAAGCTTTCTTT. This sequence encodes CASSYYGTVNTEAFF.

The rearrangement uses TRBV12-3 or TRBV12-4 and TRBJ1-1, with D hard to call. V lost 3 bases, J lost 7 bases, and 9 bases lay in between. This CDR3 has 12 residues. CDR3 in amino acids: CASSFSVDEAFF. Here the CDR3 DNA reads TGTGCCAGCAGTTTTTCGGTTGATGAAGCTTTCTTT.

V is TRBV7-9 and J is TRBJ1-1; D gene ambiguous. The germline V and J ends were trimmed by 0 bases and 2 bases, with 22 bases remaining between them. The CDR3 is 19 amino acids. Germline values: CDR1 SEHNR, CDR2 FQNEAQ (reference sequence). For the CDR3, the DNA is TGTGCCAGCAGCTTAGCGCATATCTTAGTGGGGTCTGGTAACACTGAAGCTTTCTTT. This translates into CASSLAHILVGSGNTEAFF. The full variable domain, completed using reference TRBV7-9 and TRBJ1-1, is DTGVSQNPRHKITKRGQNVTFRCDPISEHNRLYWYRQTLGQGPEFLTYFQNEAQLEKSRLLSDRFSAERPKGSFSTLEIQRTEQGDSAMYLCASSLAHILVGSGNTEAFFGQGTRLTVV.

The gene calls are TRBV21-1 and TRBJ2-7; whether TRBD2, the table's D call, matches the DNA was not checked. TRBV21-1 has pseudogene status. This CDR3 has 13 residues. This chain's CDR3 is CASFAGGRLEQYF. CDR3 coding DNA: TGTGCCAGCTTTGCGGGAGGGCGGCTCGAGCAGTACTTC.

The CDR3 spells CATGGQGGGTQYF. Written as DNA, the CDR3 is TGTGCCACGGGAGGACAGGGTGGGGGGACCCAGTACTTC. This chain joins TRBV15 and TRBJ2-5, with 8 bases identical to TRBD1. Germline CDR1 is LNHNV and CDR2 is YYDKDF (reference sequence). The CDR3 is 13 amino acids. The junction had 10 bases not matched to a gene; V was cut back by 9 bases and J by 7 bases.

This chain connects TRBV27 to TRBJ2-2, with TRBD2 matching over 10 bases. The CDR3 has 16 residues. Germline V gives CDR1 MNHEY, CDR2 SMNVEV (reference sequence). V was pared by 3 bases and J by 4 bases, with 5 bases of the junction left unmatched. CDR3 DNA: TGTGCCAGCAGTTTTTCTAGCGGGAGTGTCACCGGGGAGCTGTTTTTT. This encodes CASSFSSGSVTGELFF.

The rearrangement links TRBV5-1 to TRBJ1-1, with a possible D match to TRBD1 (6 bases). Germline assignment: CDR1 SGHRS and CDR2 YFSETQ. The V end lost 0 bases, the J end lost 0 bases, and 12 bases lay between the germline ends. The CDR3 has 16 amino acids. The CDR3 DNA follows: TGCGCCAGCAGCTTGGGAGCCGGGACATTGAACACTGAAGCTTTCTTT. It codes for CASSLGAGTLNTEAFF.

This clone has a handful of counts. V and J are TRBV5-1 and TRBJ1-2; the D gene is possibly TRBD1 (6 bases). The germline V gene has CDR1 SGHRS and CDR2 YFSETQ. Trimming took 0 bases from V and 5 from J, leaving 17 bases between them. The CDR3 runs to 16 residues. The CDR3 DNA is TGCGCCAGCAGCTTGGGGCACAGGGACGTCGGGTATGGCTACACCTTC. Amino acids: CASSLGHRDVGYGYTF.

This chain links TRBV11-2 with TRBJ2-2, with D tentatively TRBD1 (5 bases). V gave up 1 base and J gave up 10 bases, with 13 bases separating them. Germline lookup yields CDR1 SGHAT and CDR2 FQNNGV. The CDR3 consists of 14 residues. CDR3 amino acids: CASSLGVGPEELFF. The CDR3 DNA is TGTGCCAGCAGCTTAGGGGTGGGGCCGGAGGAGCTGTTTTTT.

The chain carries TRBV21-1 and TRBJ1-1. TRBV21-1 is classified as a pseudogene. The CDR3 has 17 residues. The chain's CDR3 is CASSKDTVQRENTEAFF. As DNA, the CDR3 is TGTGCCAGCAGCAAAGACACAGTCCAACGGGAGAACACTGAAGCTTTCTTT.

The chain recombines TRBV5-5 with TRBJ1-5, with 9 bases lining up with TRBD1. Trimming took 5 bases from V and 7 from J; bases not matched to a gene: 13. Germline-derived CDR1 and CDR2 are SGHKS and YYEKEE (reference sequence). CDR3 length: 16 residues. The CDR3 DNA is TGTGCCAGCAGGCCTTCCGGGACAGGGACAGGGCAGCCCCAGCATTTT. Its protein is CASRPSGTGTGQPQHF.

The V call is TRBV5-4, the J call TRBJ2-3; TRBD2 matches at 10 bases. Germline-derived CDR1 and CDR2 are SGHNT and YYREEE (reference sequence). The CDR3 length is 13 residues. With 2 bases clipped from V and 6 bases from J, the junction kept 0 bases outside the gene matches. The DNA of the CDR3 is TGTGCCAGCAGCTTAGCGGGAGGGGATACGCAGTATTTT. This sequence encodes CASSLAGGDTQYF. Drawing the rest from reference TRBV5-4 and TRBJ2-3, the complete variable domain is ETGVTQSPTHLIKTRGQQVTLRCSSQSGHNTVSWYQQALGQGPQFIFQYYREEENGRGNFPPRFSGLQFPNYSSELNVNALELDDSALYLCASSLAGGDTQYFGPGTRLTVL.

The chain's CDR3 is CASSRIKGHRYNSPLHF. CDR3 DNA sequence: TGTGCCAGCAGCAGGATAAAGGGACACCGATATAATTCACCCCTCCACTTT. The chain recombines TRBV28 with TRBJ1-6; D is perhaps TRBD1 (6 bases). CDR1 is MDHEN and CDR2 is SYDVKM in the germline V gene. Between the trimmed V and J ends, which lost 6 bases and 4 bases, there was a span of 19 bases. The CDR3 contains 17 residues.

The V gene is TRBV10-1, the J gene TRBJ2-1, with TRBD2 as a possible D gene (5 bases). CDR1 is WNHNN, CDR2 SYGVQD, per germline (reference sequence). V was cut by 3 bases and J by 7 bases, with 10 bases left in between. The CDR3 is 13 residues long. DNA of the CDR3: TGCGCCAGCAGTGACCCCCCGGGGAATGAGCAGTTCTTC. Encoded protein: CASSDPPGNEQFF.

The rearrangement uses TRBV3-1 (or the pseudogene TRBV3-2) and TRBJ1-6; the D is unclear. Germline assignment: CDR1 LGHDT and CDR2 YNNKEL (reference sequence). The germline V and J ends were trimmed by 3 bases and 13 bases, with 16 bases remaining between them. The CDR3 runs 14 residues. CDR3 loop: CASSQSEIPLPLHF. CDR3 coding DNA: TGTGCCAGCAGCCAGTCGGAGATCCCTCTCCCCCTCCACTTT.

J is TRBJ2-1 and V is TRBV27; no clear D. Germline CDR1 reads MNHEY; CDR2 reads SMNVEV (reference sequence). The CDR3 has 13 residues. Trimming shortened V by 2 bases and J by 4 bases, and 6 bases separated the two germline ends. CDR3: CASSLDVYNEQFF. As DNA, the CDR3 is TGTGCCAGCAGTTTAGATGTTTACAATGAGCAGTTCTTC.

This chain links TRBV9 with TRBJ2-1, with 10 bases lining up with TRBD2. The germline CDR1 and CDR2 sequences are SGDLS and YYNGEE. The V and J ends lost 0 bases and 7 bases, in that order; junction bases with no gene match: 7. This CDR3 region has 16 residues. CDR3 bases: TGTGCCAGCAGCGTAGTCCCTAGCGGGAGTGGTAATGAGCAGTTCTTC. Its translation: CASSVVPSGSGNEQFF.